This TCR beta chain originates from a study of identical twins. General study findings and limits: A lower insertion count was a feature of abundant cord blood beta clonotypes, with no such feature in memory repertoires. When twins shared out-of-frame alpha sequences, those sequences had excess low generation probability.

In every case, the donor was a healthy Caucasian. To note about this clonotype: What it binds is unknown.

The CDR3 totals 16 residues. V shed 6 bases and J 3 bases; nucleotides not matched to a gene: 13. Germline V gene data show CDR1 as MNHEY and CDR2 as SMNVEV (reference sequence). cDNA molecules carried unique molecular identifiers, and template switching added a universal primer site. Each CDR3 protein gets one entry after TCRdb re-called the 5' RACE reads with MiXCR. This table holds 200,000 to 300,000 distinct CDR3 sequences, approximately 7.3% found once. The same data also contributed to another study, on yellow fever vaccine responses in identical twins.

The chain has TRBV27 and TRBJ2-7; TRBD1 aligns across 8 bases. The origin of this receptor is a woman aged 18-29 years in good health. Sequencing was performed on CD8+ T cells sorted from blood. The CDR3 DNA reads as TGTGCCAGCAGCTCCCATGGACAGGGAAACGTCTACGAGCAGTACTTC. Translating it yields CASSSHGQGNVYEQYF.